Each of the 20 T cell receptor beta chains below was sequenced from the same sample in a study of shared clonotypes between healthy human individuals. Sequencing was performed with immunoSEQ multiplex PCR; in TCRdb, only in-frame clones are kept and a portion is missing. Among roughly 110,000 clones listed, 68% were seen once. The material sequenced was memory CD8+ T cells sorted from blood. Documented subset: CD45RO+ cells pooled with CCR7-negative TemRA cells. These receptors originate from a woman aged 25 to 39 in good health.

This clone came up a few times. This sequence joins TRBV20-1 and TRBJ2-7; no clear D gene. Germline V gives CDR1 DFQATT, CDR2 SNEGSKA (reference sequence). V lost 3 bases and J 7 bases, leaving 10 bases between the germline ends. There are 11 residues in the CDR3. CDR3 in DNA: TGCAGTGCTAGGGGTCTGGAGGAGCAGTACTTC. Encoded protein: CSARGLEEQYF.

The chain is built from TRBV4-1 and TRBJ2-7, with 8 bases that match TRBD2. The germline CDR1 and CDR2 sequences are MGHRA and YSYEKL. CDR3 length: 16 residues. The trim removed 1 base at V and 3 bases at J, leaving 8 bases unmatched. CDR3 in DNA: TGCGCCAGCAGCCAAGGAGTAGCGGGACTCCACTACGAGCAGTACTTC. The encoded protein is CASSQGVAGLHYEQYF.

J is TRBJ2-1 and V is TRBV18, with TRBD1 matching over 10 bases. V lost 3 bases and J lost 10; bases outside the gene matches: 15. Germline CDR1 and CDR2: KGHSH and LQKENI. The CDR3 has 17 amino acids. The CDR3: CASSPNTGQGRREEQFF. CDR3 DNA: TGTGCCAGCTCACCGAATACGGGACAGGGGCGACGAGAGGAGCAGTTCTTC.

The chain is built from TRBV28 and TRBJ2-1; D might be TRBD1 or TRBD2, each matching 7 bases. The CDR3 spans 19 residues. The ends were cut back, 3 bases at V and 3 bases at J, with 24 bases in the middle. CDR1 is MDHEN and CDR2 is SYDVKM in the germline V gene. For the CDR3, the DNA is TGTGCCAGCAGTTTTCTTTATACAGGGGCTAGCGGAAGCTACAATGAGCAGTTCTTC. Its protein product is CASSFLYTGASGSYNEQFF.

The chain has TRBV6-5 and TRBJ2-3, with D hard to call. Germline V lookup: CDR1 MNHEY, CDR2 SVGAGI. This CDR3 region has 14 residues. The germline V and J ends were trimmed by 6 bases and 6 bases, with 16 bases remaining between them. CDR3 region: CASSSGPGRDTQYF. In DNA form, the CDR3 reads TGTGCCAGCAGCTCGGGCCCCGGAAGGGATACGCAGTATTTT.

This clone was counted at least ten times. The J gene is TRBJ1-2, the V gene TRBV9; D is ambiguous. The V and J ends lost 0 bases and 3 bases respectively, with 9 bases between them. The CDR3 consists of 14 residues. The V gene's germline CDR1 is SGDLS and CDR2 YYNGEE. The CDR3 region is CASSVGSDHYGYTF. The DNA of the CDR3 is TGTGCCAGCAGCGTAGGATCTGATCACTATGGCTACACCTTC. Complete variable domain (other parts from reference TRBV9 and TRBJ1-2): DSGVTQTPKHLITATGQRVTLRCSPRSGDLSVYWYQQSLDQGLQFLIQYYNGEERAKGNILERFSAQQFPDLHSELNLSSLELGDSALYFCASSVGSDHYGYTFGSGTRLTVV.

This clone was seen more than once but under ten times. The rearrangement uses TRBV19 and TRBJ1-2; no reliable D call. V was cut by 10 bases and J by 4 bases, with 16 bases left in between. CDR1 and CDR2 (germline): LNHDA, SQIVND (reference sequence). This CDR3 contains 13 residues. The CDR3 nucleotides read TGTGCCACTTACGACGGAGGCTTCTATGGCTACACCTTC. Translation: CATYDGGFYGYTF.

The rearrangement links TRBV27 to TRBJ1-1, with 7 bases matching TRBD1. The junction had 1 base not matched to a gene; V was cut back by 0 bases and J by 0 bases. The CDR3 extends over 15 amino acids. The V gene's germline CDR1 is MNHEY and CDR2 SMNVEV (reference sequence). Here the CDR3 reads CASSLSRGMNTEAFF. The CDR3 DNA reads TGTGCCAGCAGTTTATCCAGGGGGATGAACACTGAAGCTTTCTTT.

This clone was counted only a few times. V is TRBV6-1 and J is TRBJ2-2; either TRBD1 or TRBD2 may fit D (5 bases each). V shed 3 bases and J shed 3 bases, with 11 bases lying between them. CDR1 is MNHNS, CDR2 SASEGT, per germline. This CDR3 contains 15 residues. The CDR3 is CASSDGQGDTGELFF. CDR3 nucleotides: TGTGCCAGCAGTGATGGGCAGGGAGACACCGGGGAGCTGTTTTTT.

The J gene is TRBJ2-7, the V gene TRBV7-9; 8 nucleotides match TRBD1. There are 15 residues in the CDR3. Germline V CDR1 and CDR2: SEHNR, FQNEAQ (reference sequence). V gave up 5 bases and J gave up 3 bases; unmatched junction bases: 9. The CDR3 DNA is TGTGCCAGCAGCGCAACCGGGACAGGACACTACGAGCAGTACTTC. This translates into CASSATGTGHYEQYF.

The genes are TRBV27 and TRBJ1-1, with a possible D match to TRBD1 (5 bases). Trimming took off 4 bases at V and 4 bases at J, with 16 bases between the two ends. The CDR3 spans 15 residues. Germline assignment: CDR1 MNHEY and CDR2 SMNVEV (reference sequence). CDR3 residues: CASSSAQEGSTEAFF. CDR3 nucleotide sequence: TGTGCCAGCAGTTCGGCACAGGAAGGGAGCACTGAAGCTTTCTTT.

This chain links TRBV5-4 with TRBJ2-5; D might be TRBD2 (6 bases). The V end was cut by 7 bases, the J end by 2 bases, with 15 bases between. Germline values: CDR1 SGHNT, CDR2 YYREEE (reference sequence). The CDR3 runs 14 residues. CDR3 in DNA: TGTGCCAGCCATCGACCGGAGGGTCAAGAGACCCAGTACTTC. This gives the protein CASHRPEGQETQYF.

The chain combines TRBV18 with TRBJ2-7, with TRBD2 identical over 9 bases. Trimming cost V 2 bases and J 2 bases; bases outside gene matches: 10. The CDR3 length is 17 residues. Germline lookup yields CDR1 KGHSH and CDR2 LQKENI. The CDR3 DNA follows: TGTGCCAGCTCACCAGGCGAACTAGCGGGTTACCCCTACGAGCAGTACTTC. Its translation is CASSPGELAGYPYEQYF. The variable domain in full, completed from reference TRBV18 and TRBJ2-7, reads NAGVMQNPRHLVRRRGQEARLRCSPMKGHSHVYWYRQLPEEGLKFMVYLQKENIIDESGMPKERFSAEFPKEGPSILRIQQVVRGDSAAYFCASSPGELAGYPYEQYFGPGTRLTVT.

This clone appeared a few times. This sequence joins TRBV30 and TRBJ2-1; D is tentatively TRBD1 or TRBD2 (5 bases each). The CDR3 is 15 residues long. Germline CDR1 and CDR2: GTSNPN and SVGIG (reference sequence). The V end lost 2 bases, the J end lost 4 bases, and 15 bases lay between the germline ends. The CDR3 DNA is TGTGCCTGGAGTCCCACAGGAGCGGAGTACAATGAGCAGTTCTTC. This sequence encodes CAWSPTGAEYNEQFF. The complete variable domain, with remaining parts taken from reference TRBV30 and TRBJ2-1, reads SQTIHQWPATLVQPVGSPLSLECTVEGTSNPNLYWYRQAAGRGLQLLFYSVGIGQISSEVPQNLSASRPQDRQFILSSKKLLLSDSGFYLCAWSPTGAEYNEQFFGPGTRLTVL.

CDR3 DNA sequence: TGTGCCAGCAGCTTAGTGCTAGGGGCGGAAAAACTGTTTTTT. Residues: CASSLVLGAEKLFF. The J gene is TRBJ1-4, the V gene TRBV7-2, with TRBD1 as a possible D gene (5 bases). In germline, CDR1 is SGHTA, CDR2 FQGNSA. This CDR3 is 14 amino acids long. Trimming pared 1 base from V and 8 bases from J, leaving 11 bases between.

By share, this clone ranks as medium-sized. CDR3 amino acids: CSVPTMDLPSGYTF. CDR3 in DNA: TGCAGCGTTCCAACCATGGACCTACCCTCCGGCTACACCTTC. The chain couples TRBV29-1 to TRBJ1-2, with D hard to call. The germline V and J ends were trimmed by 5 bases and 8 bases, with 21 bases remaining between them. Germline V gene data show CDR1 as SQVTM and CDR2 as ANQGSEA. The CDR3 runs 14 residues. Combining the CDR3 with reference TRBV29-1 and TRBJ1-2 gives the whole variable domain SAVISQKPSRDICQRGTSLTIQCQVDSQVTMMFWYRQQPGQSLTLIATANQGSEATYESGFVIDKFPISRPNLTFSTLTVSNMSPEDSSIYLCSVPTMDLPSGYTFGSGTRLTVV.

Ten or more counts support this clone. The chain has TRBV6-1 and TRBJ2-1; possible D gene TRBD1, 6 bases. Trimming shortened V by 6 bases and J by 7 bases, and 13 bases separated the two germline ends. The CDR3 runs 13 residues. CDR1 and CDR2 from the germline V gene are MNHNS and SASEGT. CDR3 loop: CASSVQGSNEQFF. The CDR3 DNA follows: TGTGCCAGCAGCGTACAGGGCTCTAATGAGCAGTTCTTC.

The chain links TRBV7-8 to TRBJ2-7; D possibly corresponds to TRBD2 (6 bases). This CDR3 comprises 13 residues. CDR1 and CDR2 (germline): SGHVS, FQNEAQ. Trimming shortened V by 5 bases and J by 5 bases, and 13 bases separated the two germline ends. The CDR3 DNA sequence: TGTGCCAGCAGCCCCGGGGGACTCGACGAGCAGTACTTC. This sequence encodes CASSPGGLDEQYF. Complete variable domain (other parts from reference TRBV7-8 and TRBJ2-7): GAGVSQSPRYKVAKRGQDVALRCDPISGHVSLFWYQQALGQGPEFLTYFQNEAQLDKSGLPSDRFFAERPEGSVSTLKIQRTQQEDSAVYLCASSPGGLDEQYFGPGTRLTVT.

In its sample, this clone was seen once. The V gene is TRBV28, the J gene TRBJ2-2; possible D gene TRBD1, 5 bases. This CDR3 spans 18 amino acids. Germline assignment: CDR1 MDHEN and CDR2 SYDVKM. V lost 4 bases and J lost 6, with 24 bases in between. The CDR3 loop is CASSSRTTPSLNPGELFF. The CDR3 bases are TGTGCCAGCAGTTCACGGACAACACCGTCTTTAAATCCCGGGGAGCTGTTTTTT.

This clone was found once. The chain has TRBV25-1 and TRBJ2-7; 7 nucleotides align to TRBD1. The V gene's germline CDR1 is MGHDK and CDR2 SYGVNS. Trimming removed 3 bases from V and 0 bases from J; junction bases left unmatched: 5. CDR3 length equals 15 residues. The CDR3 DNA reads as TGTGCCAGCAGTGATGACAGGGAATACTCCTACGAGCAGTACTTC. Translating it yields CASSDDREYSYEQYF.